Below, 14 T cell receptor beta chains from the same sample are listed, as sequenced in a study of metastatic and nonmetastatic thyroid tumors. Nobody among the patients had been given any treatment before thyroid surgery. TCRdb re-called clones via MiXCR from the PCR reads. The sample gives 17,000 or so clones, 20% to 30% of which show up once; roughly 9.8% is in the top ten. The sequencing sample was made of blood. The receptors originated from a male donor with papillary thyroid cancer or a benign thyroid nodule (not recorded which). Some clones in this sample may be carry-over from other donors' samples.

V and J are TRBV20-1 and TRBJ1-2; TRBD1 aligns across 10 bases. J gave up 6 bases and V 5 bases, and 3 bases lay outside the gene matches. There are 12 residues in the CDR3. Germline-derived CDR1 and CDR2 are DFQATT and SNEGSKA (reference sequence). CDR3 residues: CSAGGQGHGYTF. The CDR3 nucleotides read TGCAGTGCTGGGGGACAGGGGCATGGCTACACCTTC.

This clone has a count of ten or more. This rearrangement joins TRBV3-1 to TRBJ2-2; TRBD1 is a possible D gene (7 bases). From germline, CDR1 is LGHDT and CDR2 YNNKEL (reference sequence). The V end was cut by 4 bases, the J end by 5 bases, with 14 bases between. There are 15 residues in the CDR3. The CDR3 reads CASSPRGASTGELFF. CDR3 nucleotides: TGTGCCAGCAGCCCCAGGGGGGCAAGTACCGGGGAGCTGTTTTTT. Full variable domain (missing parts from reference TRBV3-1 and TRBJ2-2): DTAVSQTPKYLVTQMGNDKSIKCEQNLGHDTMYWYKQDSKKFLKIMFSYNNKELIINETVPNRFSPKSPDKAHLNLHINSLELGDSAVYFCASSPRGASTGELFFGEGSRLTVL.

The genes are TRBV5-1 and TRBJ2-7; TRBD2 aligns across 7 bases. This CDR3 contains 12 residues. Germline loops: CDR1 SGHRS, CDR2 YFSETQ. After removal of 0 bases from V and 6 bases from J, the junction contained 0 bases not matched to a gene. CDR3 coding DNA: TGCGCCAGCAGCTTGGCTAGCGGCGAGCAGTACTTC. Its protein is CASSLASGEQYF.

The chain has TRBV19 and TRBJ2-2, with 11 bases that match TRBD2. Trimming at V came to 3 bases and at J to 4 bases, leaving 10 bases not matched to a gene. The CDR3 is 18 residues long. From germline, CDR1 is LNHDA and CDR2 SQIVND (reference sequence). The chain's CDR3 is CASSMITSGRSITGELFF. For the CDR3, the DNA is TGTGCCAGTAGTATGATTACTAGCGGGAGATCGATCACCGGGGAGCTGTTTTTT.

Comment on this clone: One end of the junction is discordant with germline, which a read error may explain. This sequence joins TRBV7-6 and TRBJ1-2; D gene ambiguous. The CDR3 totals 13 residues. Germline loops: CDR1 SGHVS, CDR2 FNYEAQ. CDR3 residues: CGSSLPSYYGYTF. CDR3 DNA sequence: TGTGGCAGCAGCTTACCGAGTTACTATGGCTACACCTTC.

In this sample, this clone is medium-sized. The CDR3 region is CSARTYLRGPDTEAFF. The CDR3 bases are TGCAGTGCTCGTACTTATTTGAGGGGGCCCGACACTGAAGCTTTCTTT. V and J are TRBV20-1 and TRBJ1-1; 7 nucleotides agree with TRBD1. Germline CDR1 reads DFQATT; CDR2 reads SNEGSKA (reference sequence). The CDR3 is 16 residues long. The J segment lost 3 bases and the V segment lost 5 bases, leaving 15 bases of the junction unmatched.

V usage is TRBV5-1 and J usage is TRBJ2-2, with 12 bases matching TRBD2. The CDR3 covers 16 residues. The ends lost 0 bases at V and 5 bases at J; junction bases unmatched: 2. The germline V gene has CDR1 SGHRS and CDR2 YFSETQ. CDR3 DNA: TGCGCCAGCAGCTTGGGACTAGCGGGAGATACCGGGGAGCTGTTTTTT. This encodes CASSLGLAGDTGELFF.

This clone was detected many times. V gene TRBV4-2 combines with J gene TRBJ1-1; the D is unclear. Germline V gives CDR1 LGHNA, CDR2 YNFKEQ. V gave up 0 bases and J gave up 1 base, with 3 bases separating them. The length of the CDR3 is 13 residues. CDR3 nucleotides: TGTGCCAGCAGCCAAGACGGGAACACTGAAGCTTTCTTT. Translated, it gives CASSQDGNTEAFF.

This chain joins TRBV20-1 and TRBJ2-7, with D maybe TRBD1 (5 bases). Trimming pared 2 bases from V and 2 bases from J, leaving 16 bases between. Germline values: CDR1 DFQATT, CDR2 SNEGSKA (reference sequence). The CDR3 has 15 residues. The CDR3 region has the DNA TGCAGTGCTAGACCCATCGTACAGGAGACCTACGAGCAGTACTTC. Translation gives CSARPIVQETYEQYF.

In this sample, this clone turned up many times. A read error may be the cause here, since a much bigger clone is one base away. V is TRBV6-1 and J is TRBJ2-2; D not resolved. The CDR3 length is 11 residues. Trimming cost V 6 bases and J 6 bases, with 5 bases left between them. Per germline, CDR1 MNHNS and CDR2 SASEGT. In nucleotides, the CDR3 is TGTGCCAGCAGAGGACCCGGGGAGCTGTTTTTT. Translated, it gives CASRGPGELFF.

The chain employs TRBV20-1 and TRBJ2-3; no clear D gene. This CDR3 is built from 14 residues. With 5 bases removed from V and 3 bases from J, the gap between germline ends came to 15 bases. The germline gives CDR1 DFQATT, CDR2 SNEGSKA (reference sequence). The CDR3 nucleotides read TGCAGTGCTGGCGAGACGCCCAGGACAGATACGCAGTATTTT. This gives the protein CSAGETPRTDTQYF.

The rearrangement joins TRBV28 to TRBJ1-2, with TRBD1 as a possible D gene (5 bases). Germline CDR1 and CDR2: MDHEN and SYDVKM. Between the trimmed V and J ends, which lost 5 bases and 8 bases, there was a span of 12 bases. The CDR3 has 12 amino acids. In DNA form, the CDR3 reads TGTGCCAGCAGTAAAAGGGACGGCGGCTACACCTTC. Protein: CASSKRDGGYTF.

The chain's CDR3 is CASSLSGGSYEQYF. The CDR3 DNA is TGTGCCAGCAGTTTATCAGGGGGCTCCTACGAGCAGTACTTC. V usage is TRBV28 and J usage is TRBJ2-7, with TRBD1 matching over 7 bases. This CDR3 is built from 14 residues. With V trimmed by 1 base and J by 0 bases, 0 bases remained unmatched. Germline values: CDR1 MDHEN, CDR2 SYDVKM.

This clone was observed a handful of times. The CDR3 spells CATIIYRVSGYTF. The CDR3 coding sequence is TGTGCCACCATCATTTACAGGGTGTCCGGCTACACCTTC. The chain couples TRBV15 to TRBJ1-2, with D possibly TRBD1 on 6 matching bases. V lost 7 bases and J 8 bases, leaving 17 bases between the germline ends. The length of the CDR3 is 13 residues. Germline assignment: CDR1 LNHNV and CDR2 YYDKDF (reference sequence).